These 22 T cell receptor beta chains originate from one sample sequenced in a study of blood T cell repertoires in COVID-19. Clones were read by immunoSEQ multiplex PCR, and TCRdb kept only the in-frame ones, dropping some. The sample has 60,000 to 80,000 clones, roughly 85% seen once. Sequenced material: peripheral blood. The receptors were gathered from a man aged 45-60 years with acute or convalescent COVID-19.

This chain joins TRBV2 and TRBJ1-2; 10 nucleotides match TRBD1. The V gene's germline CDR1 is SNHLY and CDR2 FYNNEI. Trimming cost V 8 bases and J 3 bases; bases outside gene matches: 6. The CDR3 covers 14 residues. The CDR3 nucleotides are TGTGCCAGCCGTCCCGGGACAGGGGACTATGGCTACACCTTC. Residues: CASRPGTGDYGYTF.

The chain employs TRBV4-2 and TRBJ2-5; 8 bases fit TRBD1. Trimming removed 0 bases from V and 5 bases from J; junction bases left unmatched: 14. This CDR3 comprises 18 residues. Germline-derived CDR1 and CDR2 are LGHNA and YNFKEQ. The CDR3 loop is CASSQDGTGQSWGETQYF. In DNA, the CDR3 is TGTGCCAGCAGCCAAGACGGGACAGGCCAATCGTGGGGGGAGACCCAGTACTTC.

The chain links TRBV2 to TRBJ2-3, with 11 bases that match TRBD2. The length of the CDR3 is 19 residues. V was pared by 3 bases and J by 3 bases, with 14 bases of the junction left unmatched. Germline loops: CDR1 SNHLY, CDR2 FYNNEI. The CDR3 sequence is CASSDRTSGLRVVTDTQYF. The DNA of the CDR3 is TGTGCCAGCAGTGATCGGACTAGCGGGTTGAGGGTGGTTACAGATACGCAGTATTTT.

Notes on this clone: The CDR3 end shows no conserved phenylalanine or tryptophan, and so a read error is likely. Because the CDR3's place on the DNA is in doubt, the DNA is left out and the CDR3 is given as listed by TCRdb. V and J are TRBV9 and TRBJ2-7; the D call in the table, TRBD1, was not verified against the DNA. The germline V gene has CDR1 SGDLS and CDR2 YYNGEE. The CDR3 spans 15 amino acids, including both terminal residues. The CDR3 here is CASSPRREKDRRLRY.

The sample holds a few counts of this clone. This chain connects TRBV7-8 to TRBJ1-2; no firm D call. Germline CDR1 reads SGHVS; CDR2 reads FQNEAQ. CDR3 length: 13 amino acids. Trimming took 1 base from V and 7 from J, leaving 10 bases between them. The CDR3 region is CASSLVRSAGYTF. The CDR3 DNA follows: TGTGCCAGCAGCTTAGTCCGGTCCGCTGGCTACACCTTC. Combining the CDR3 with reference TRBV7-8 and TRBJ1-2 gives the whole variable domain GAGVSQSPRYKVAKRGQDVALRCDPISGHVSLFWYQQALGQGPEFLTYFQNEAQLDKSGLPSDRFFAERPEGSVSTLKIQRTQQEDSAVYLCASSLVRSAGYTFGSGTRLTVV.

This chain uses TRBV4-2 with TRBJ2-4; possibly TRBD2 for D (5 bases). Germline V gene data show CDR1 as LGHNA and CDR2 as YNFKEQ. The CDR3 loop spans 14 amino acids. V was cut by 4 bases and J by 3 bases, with 10 bases left in between. The DNA for the CDR3 is TGTGCCAGCAGCCTACTCCGGGACAAAAACATTCAGTACTTC. It yields the protein CASSLLRDKNIQYF.

This clone was counted between two and nine times. This sequence joins TRBV2 and TRBJ2-1, with a possible D match to TRBD2 (6 bases). The CDR3 loop spans 15 amino acids. V dropped 6 bases and J dropped 0 bases, with 12 bases sitting between them. The germline CDR1 and CDR2 sequences are SNHLY and FYNNEI. The CDR3 DNA is TGTGCCAGCAGAGTCAGCGGGCGCTCCTACAATGAGCAGTTCTTC. Translation: CASRVSGRSYNEQFF.

The genes are TRBV11-2 and TRBJ2-2; 8 bases are shared with TRBD2. CDR1 and CDR2 (germline): SGHAT, FQNNGV. V lost 4 bases and J lost 5; bases outside the gene matches: 6. This CDR3 is 15 amino acids long. The CDR3 protein is CASSSRTGGTGELFF. CDR3 coding DNA: TGTGCCAGCAGCTCTCGGACGGGGGGGACCGGGGAGCTGTTTTTT.

The chain combines TRBV6-2 or TRBV6-3 with TRBJ2-4, with 8 bases matching TRBD1. CDR3 length: 14 residues. Germline V gives CDR1 MNHEY, CDR2 SVGEGT. V lost 3 bases to trimming and J lost 9 bases; unmatched junction nucleotides: 7. CDR3 coding DNA: TGTGCCAGCAGTTATTCTGACAGGGGAGGCATTCAGTACTTC. It yields the protein CASSYSDRGGIQYF.

V gene TRBV5-4 combines with J gene TRBJ2-7, with a weak D call TRBD2 (6 bases). V was pared by 1 base and J by 3 bases, with 8 bases between. Germline CDR1 reads SGHNT; CDR2 reads YYREEE (reference sequence). The CDR3 loop spans 13 amino acids. This chain's CDR3 is CASSLWGLYEQYF. The CDR3 DNA follows: TGTGCCAGCAGCTTGTGGGGACTCTACGAGCAGTACTTC. Together with reference TRBV5-4 and TRBJ2-7, the CDR3 gives the full variable domain: ETGVTQSPTHLIKTRGQQVTLRCSSQSGHNTVSWYQQALGQGPQFIFQYYREEENGRGNFPPRFSGLQFPNYSSELNVNALELDDSALYLCASSLWGLYEQYFGPGTRLTVT.

This chain links TRBV6-6 with TRBJ2-5; a possible D gene is TRBD2 (6 bases). Trimming removed 6 bases at V and 4 bases at J, with 12 bases between. CDR1 is MNHNY, CDR2 SVGAGI, per germline (reference sequence). This CDR3 spans 13 amino acids. The CDR3 here is CASSLMGGETQYF. For the CDR3, the DNA is TGTGCCAGCAGCCTAATGGGGGGAGAGACCCAGTACTTC.

This rearrangement joins TRBV2 to TRBJ2-5; no firm D call. Germline CDR1 and CDR2: SNHLY and FYNNEI. Trimming took 1 base from V and 0 from J, leaving 6 bases between them. This CDR3 spans 14 amino acids. The CDR3 loop is CASSEVTDQETQYF. In DNA, the CDR3 is TGTGCCAGCAGTGAAGTAACAGACCAAGAGACCCAGTACTTC.

The chain uses TRBV27 and TRBJ2-7, with D possibly matching TRBD2 (6 bases). The CDR3 sequence is 15 residues long. Germline-derived CDR1 and CDR2 are MNHEY and SMNVEV (reference sequence). The germline V and J ends were trimmed by 2 bases and 3 bases, with 14 bases remaining between them. CDR3 sequence reads: CASSLGHGGVYEQYF. The CDR3, as DNA: TGTGCCAGCAGTTTAGGGCACGGGGGAGTCTACGAGCAGTACTTC.

The V gene is TRBV9, the J gene TRBJ1-6, with a tentative D call TRBD1 (5 bases). V shed 5 bases and J shed 0 bases, with 15 bases lying between them. Germline lookup yields CDR1 SGDLS and CDR2 YYNGEE. The CDR3 loop spans 17 amino acids. The chain's CDR3 is CASRTRQKSSYNSPLHF. For the CDR3, the DNA is TGTGCCAGCAGGACCAGACAGAAGAGCTCCTATAATTCACCCCTCCACTTT.

The V gene is TRBV3-1 (or the pseudogene TRBV3-2), the J gene TRBJ2-1; 9 bases are a match to TRBD1. CDR1 and CDR2 (germline): LGHDT, YNNKEL (reference sequence). The CDR3 runs to 14 residues. Losses at the gene ends were 5 bases for V and 10 bases for J; bases not matched to a gene: 9. The CDR3 DNA sequence: TGTGCCAGCAGCGAGGGACAGGGAGCGACAGAGCAGTTCTTC. Translation gives CASSEGQGATEQFF.

The chain couples TRBV27 to TRBJ2-2; TRBD2 is a possible D gene (6 bases). V was shortened by 7 bases and J by 2 bases, with 17 bases between the two germline ends. Germline V CDR1 and CDR2: MNHEY, SMNVEV (reference sequence). The length of the CDR3 is 16 residues. In DNA, the CDR3 is TGTGCCAGCATATCTTTGGCGGGACTCAACACCGGGGAGCTGTTTTTT. It yields the protein CASISLAGLNTGELFF.

This clone was detected a few times. J is TRBJ1-6 and V is TRBV9; D gene uncertain. Trimming took off 4 bases at V and 10 bases at J, with 12 bases between the two ends. Germline CDR1 SGDLS, CDR2 YYNGEE. The CDR3 contains 13 residues. CDR3 loop: CASSPGEGSPLHF. DNA for the CDR3: TGTGCCAGCAGCCCCGGGGAGGGCTCACCCCTCCACTTT.

V is TRBV6-1 and J is TRBJ1-2, with 7 bases lining up with TRBD1. CDR1 MNHNS and CDR2 SASEGT come from the germline V gene. The junction had 3 bases not matched to a gene; V was cut back by 3 bases and J by 5 bases. CDR3 length: 13 residues. The CDR3 DNA reads as TGTGCCAGCAGTGATCAGGGGGAGTATGGCTACACCTTC. As protein: CASSDQGEYGYTF.

V is TRBV5-6 and J is TRBJ1-2; 7 bases map to TRBD1. From germline, CDR1 is SGHDT and CDR2 YYEEEE. The J segment lost 4 bases and the V segment lost 4 bases, leaving 4 bases of the junction unmatched. The CDR3 spans 13 residues. Here the CDR3 DNA reads TGTGCCAGCAGCGTGGGACAGAGCTATGGCTACACCTTC. It specifies CASSVGQSYGYTF.

As for this clone: Other nucleotide sequences in the sample specify the same CDR3. V is TRBV6-5 and J is TRBJ2-2, with a tentative D call TRBD2 (5 bases). CDR3 length: 14 residues. Germline CDR1 is MNHEY and CDR2 is SVGAGI. V lost 2 bases and J 5 bases, leaving 9 bases between the germline ends. The CDR3 nucleotides are TGTGCCAGCAGTTACGATTCGGGGACCGGGGAGCTGTTTTTT. It translates to CASSYDSGTGELFF.

The chain combines TRBV11-2 with TRBJ1-4; D may be TRBD1 (5 bases). This CDR3 is built from 14 residues. Germline lookup yields CDR1 SGHAT and CDR2 FQNNGV. The germline V and J ends were trimmed by 8 bases and 0 bases, with 10 bases remaining between them. The CDR3 DNA follows: TGTGCCAGCGGGGCATCCACAACTAATGAAAAACTGTTTTTT. It translates to CASGASTTNEKLFF.

The J gene is TRBJ1-6, the V gene TRBV11-2; D remains ambiguous. The germline V gene has CDR1 SGHAT and CDR2 FQNNGV. Deletions cut 4 bases from V and 8 bases from J, with 3 bases between. There are 11 residues in the CDR3. As DNA, the CDR3 is TGTGCCAGCAGCTCTTATTCACCCCTCCACTTT. This gives the protein CASSSYSPLHF.